Listed below are T cell receptor beta chains from one sample, sequenced in a study of regulatory T cells in long-lasting Graves disease. TCRdb re-derived calls from the multiplex PCR reads in MiXCR, one entry per CDR3 protein. The table has 350,000 to 450,000 distinct CDR3 sequences, roughly 25% seen once. The starting material was peripheral blood mononuclear cells (PBMCs), obtained when the disease was refractory, from a patient treated with antithyroid drugs. The receptors here all came from a woman aged 40-49 years with Graves disease. CDR3s include the opening cysteine and the closing phenylalanine or tryptophan. The D gene is left open where the match is weak. Clone size is not always given. Where it is, it says once, few, many or a class for expanded clones.

clone_size | d_call | j_call | v_call | cdr3_aa | cdr3_nt
few | NA | TRBJ1-1 | TRBV30 | CAWSPGANTEAFF | TGTGCCTGGAGTCCAGGGGCTAACACTGAAGCTTTCTTT
few | NA | TRBJ1-6 | TRBV19 | CASRNDRGSPLHF | TGTGCCAGTAGGAACGACCGGGGGTCCCCCCTCCACTTT
many | NA | TRBJ1-4 | TRBV7-9 | CASSLVVRNEKLFF | TGTGCCAGCAGCTTAGTCGTTCGAAATGAAAAACTGTTTTTT
many | TRBD2 | TRBJ2-7 | TRBV11-2 | CASSSYSGRAGYEQYF | TGTGCCAGCAGTTCCTATAGCGGGAGGGCCGGGTACGAGCAGTACTTC
many | TRBD1 | TRBJ1-6 | TRBV2 | CASMTDTGESPLHF | TGTGCCAGCATGACGGACACAGGGGAATCACCCCTCCACTTT
NA | NA | TRBJ2-7 | TRBV28 | CASSTTYYEQYF | TGTGCCAGCAGTACGACCTACTACGAGCAGTACTTC
many | NA | TRBJ1-1 | TRBV2 | CASRWRLRVDTEAFF | TGTGCCAGCCGTTGGCGTTTGAGGGTGGACACTGAAGCTTTCTTT
many | NA | TRBJ1-4 | TRBV27 | CASTERRTTNEKLFF | TGTGCCAGCACTGAAAGGAGGACAACTAATGAAAAACTGTTTTTT
NA | NA | TRBJ2-7 | TRBV6-1 | CASSEVQKREQYF | TGTGCCAGCAGTGAAGTACAGAAGAGGGAGCAGTACTTC
NA | TRBD1 | TRBJ1-5 | TRBV10-3 | CAIKSGTGDQPQHF | TGTGCCATCAAGTCCGGGACAGGTGATCAGCCCCAGCATTTT
many | NA | TRBJ1-5 | TRBV2 | CASSDRGSWQPQHF | TGTGCCAGCAGTGACCGGGGGTCTTGGCAGCCCCAGCATTTT
few | TRBD2 | TRBJ2-6 | TRBV19 | CASSAPAGSGAGGEMAGANVLTF | TGTGCCAGTAGTGCGCCCGCCGGAAGTGGAGCGGGAGGTGAAATGGCTGGGGCCAACGTCCTGACTTTC
NA | TRBD2 | TRBJ2-2 | TRBV29-1 | CSVRESELFF | TGCAGCGTGCGGGAGAGCGAGCTGTTTTTT
few | NA | TRBJ1-1 | TRBV20-1 | CSARYRTTAYEAFF | TGCAGTGCTAGATACAGGACAACCGCTTATGAAGCTTTCTTT
once | NA | TRBJ1-5 | TRBV10-3 | CAISESKRNQPQHF | TGTGCCATCAGTGAGTCGAAGAGGAATCAGCCCCAGCATTTT
few | NA | TRBJ1-1 | TRBV4-1 | CASSRREYTEAFF | TGCGCCAGCAGCCGAAGAGAGTACACTGAAGCTTTCTTT
many | TRBD2 | TRBJ2-7 | TRBV2 | CASRENLLAGPAGEQYF | TGTGCCAGCAGGGAAAACCTACTAGCGGGACCTGCTGGCGAGCAGTACTTC
NA | NA | TRBJ1-1 | TRBV9 | CASSVGKGPNTEAFF | TGTGCCAGCAGCGTAGGTAAGGGGCCCAACACTGAAGCTTTCTTT
NA | TRBD2 | TRBJ2-5 | TRBV7-9 | CASRLAGHETQYF | TGTGCCAGTCGACTAGCGGGACATGAGACCCAGTACTTC
few | TRBD1 | TRBJ1-2 | TRBV9 | CASSATGRAYGYTF | TGTGCCAGCAGCGCGACAGGGAGGGCCTATGGCTACACCTTC
many | NA | TRBJ2-7 | TRBV13 | CASSFGTGTSYEQYF | TGTGCCAGCAGCTTCGGAACGGGAACTTCCTACGAGCAGTACTTC
many | TRBD1 | TRBJ2-7 | TRBV12-3/TRBV12-4 | CASRAEIGGGYEQYF | TGTGCCAGCCGCGCGGAGATAGGGGGCGGCTACGAGCAGTACTTC
few | NA | TRBJ1-3 | TRBV7-2 | CASSSAGVGNTIYF | TGTGCCAGCAGCTCAGCAGGGGTTGGAAACACCATATATTTT
many | NA | TRBJ2-7 | TRBV5-1 | CASSLGGYYEQYF | TGTGCCAGCAGCTTAGGGGGTTACTACGAGCAGTACTTC
many | NA | TRBJ1-1 | TRBV2 | CASSEQPLDDLDHTEAFF | TGTGCCAGCAGTGAACAGCCCTTGGACGACCTAGATCACACTGAAGCTTTCTTT
many | NA | TRBJ1-1 | TRBV7-3 | CASSLRGRAEAFF | TGTGCCAGCAGCTTGAGGGGGAGGGCTGAAGCTTTCTTT
many | TRBD2 | TRBJ2-5 | TRBV9 | CASSALAGVETQYF | TGTGCCAGCAGCGCCCTAGCGGGAGTAGAGACCCAGTACTTC
once | NA | TRBJ1-4 | TRBV28 | CASSHPAKLATNEKLFF | TGTGCCAGCAGCCATCCGGCTAAGCTTGCAACTAATGAAAAACTGTTTTTT
NA | TRBD1 | TRBJ1-5 | TRBV7-8 | CASSRSGGSQPQHF | TGTGCCAGCAGCCGTTCAGGGGGCTCTCAGCCCCAGCATTTT
few | NA | TRBJ2-2 | TRBV12-3/TRBV12-4 | CASTWGAGELFF | TGTGCCAGCACCTGGGGAGCCGGGGAGCTGTTTTTT
NA | NA | TRBJ1-2 | TRBV6-2/TRBV6-3 | CASRADSYGYTF | TGTGCCAGCAGGGCAGACTCCTATGGCTACACCTTC
NA | NA | TRBJ2-1 | TRBV30 | CAFRGGNEQFF | TGTGCCTTTAGGGGGGGGAATGAGCAGTTCTTC
NA | NA | TRBJ2-2 | TRBV7-7 | CASSFGDTGELFF | TGTGCTAGCAGCTTCGGTGACACCGGGGAGCTGTTTTTT
NA | TRBD1 | TRBJ1-5 | TRBV7-3 | CASSVRQGNLSNQPQHF | TGTGCCAGCAGCGTTCGACAGGGGAATTTGAGCAATCAGCCCCAGCATTTT
NA | TRBD1 | TRBJ1-2 | TRBV27 | CASSLYSGTGQNLGYTF | TGTGCCAGCAGTTTATACTCTGGGACAGGGCAAAACCTGGGCTACACCTTC
many | NA | TRBJ2-5 | TRBV7-9 | CASSLFEETQYF | TGTGCCAGCAGCTTATTTGAAGAGACCCAGTACTTC
NA | NA | TRBJ2-7 | TRBV6-1 | CASREEGRRSYEQYF | TGTGCCAGCAGGGAGGAGGGGCGAAGGTCCTACGAGCAGTACTTC
few | TRBD2 | TRBJ2-2 | TRBV29-1 | CSVVVAGDTGELFF | TGCAGCGTTGTGGTAGCGGGAGACACCGGGGAGCTGTTTTTT
few | NA | TRBJ1-5 | TRBV29-1 | CSVDLGDNQPQHF | TGCAGCGTTGATTTAGGGGACAATCAGCCCCAGCATTTT
many | NA | TRBJ2-7 | TRBV13 | CASSPPRGEQYF | TGTGCCAGCAGCCCTCCGCGGGGAGAGCAGTACTTC
NA | NA | TRBJ2-2 | TRBV11-2 | CASSFPGSSTGELFF | TGTGCCAGCAGCTTCCCAGGGTCTAGCACCGGGGAGCTGTTTTTT
few | NA | TRBJ1-2 | TRBV20-1 | CSARVEKGTNYGYTF | TGCAGTGCTAGAGTTGAAAAGGGGACTAACTATGGCTACACCTTC
NA | TRBD2 | TRBJ2-3 | TRBV7-9 | CASSLGLAATDTQYF | TGTGCCAGCAGCTTAGGACTAGCGGCCACAGATACGCAGTATTTT
many | TRBD1 | TRBJ1-1 | TRBV28 | CASSPRQGESTEAFF | TGTGCCAGCAGTCCCCGACAGGGGGAGAGCACTGAAGCTTTCTTT